The 26 T cell receptor beta chains listed next were all sequenced from one sample in a study of Ad26.COV2.S vaccination and SARS-CoV-2 variants (dated by TCRdb to the early 2020s). The meaning of the sample's treatment or condition label: over 15 received Ad26.COV2.S at low or high dose, single or two shots; roughly 5 received placebo; per-sample allocation not given. Repertoires of vaccine and placebo recipients were sequenced from samples collected on day 63 after the first injection. Library construction relied on the immunoSEQ multiplex PCR assay. The table was pulled from immuneACCESS by TCRdb, which kept in-frame rearrangements only. Such tables lose some clones; where checked, under half of the loss comes from unresolved V genes, and the rest has no known cause. For this sample there are 350,000 to 450,000 clones; under 90% appear just once. Of the sample, roughly 7.4% is held by the ten largest clones.

Specimen: peripheral blood, collected in a trial of Ad26.COV2.S vaccine versus placebo. The source is a person aged 18 to 59 who received the Ad26.COV2.S COVID-19 vaccine or a placebo.

This rearrangement joins TRBV4-1 to TRBJ2-3; TRBD2 is a possible D gene (6 bases). CDR3 size: 16 residues. Per the germline V gene, CDR1 is MGHRA and CDR2 is YSYEKL. Trimming stripped 0 bases from V and 4 bases from J, with 14 bases between. Written as DNA, the CDR3 is TGCGCCAGCAGCCAAGAACGGGAGATCGGGGCAGATACGCAGTATTTT. Encoded protein: CASSQEREIGADTQYF.

The CDR3 DNA sequence: TGTGCCAGCAGTTCTTTTAGCGGGGGACCTTCCAATGAGCAGTTCTTC. Its protein is CASSSFSGGPSNEQFF. V is TRBV6-5 and J is TRBJ2-1; TRBD2 matches 9 bases. The J segment lost 6 bases and the V segment lost 4 bases, leaving 10 bases of the junction unmatched. Germline-derived CDR1 and CDR2 are MNHEY and SVGAGI. The CDR3 contains 16 residues.

The V gene is TRBV10-3, the J gene TRBJ1-1; 10 nucleotides match TRBD1. CDR1 and CDR2 from the germline V gene are ENHRY and SYGVKD. CDR3 length: 15 amino acids. J gave up 3 bases and V 6 bases, and 7 bases lay outside the gene matches. The CDR3 reads CAIRHGTGDDTEAFF. The CDR3 DNA is TGTGCCATCAGACACGGGACAGGGGACGACACTGAAGCTTTCTTT.

The chain carries TRBV5-8 and TRBJ2-7, with D perhaps matching TRBD2 (5 bases). Looked up from germline, CDR1 is SGHTS and CDR2 is YDEGEE. CDR3 length equals 15 residues. V lost 4 bases to trimming and J lost 1 base, with 15 bases between them. The CDR3 protein is CASSAGLGTSYEQYF. CDR3 nucleotides: TGTGCCAGCAGCGCCGGACTGGGAACTTCCTACGAGCAGTACTTC.

The J gene is TRBJ1-1, the V gene TRBV5-1; the D is unclear. V dropped 4 bases and J dropped 4 bases, with 17 bases sitting between them. Germline CDR1 is SGHRS and CDR2 is YFSETQ. The CDR3 sequence is 15 residues long. CDR3 DNA sequence: TGCGCCAGCAGCCAATACGAGGGTTTGGGCACTGAAGCTTTCTTT. This codes for CASSQYEGLGTEAFF.

The CDR3 DNA is TGTGCCAGCAGCTTAGCCCTGTCAGTTTCTAACTATGGCTACACCTTC. Translated, it gives CASSLALSVSNYGYTF. V gene TRBV7-9 combines with J gene TRBJ1-2; D not certain. This CDR3 is built from 16 residues. Trimming took off 0 bases at V and 0 bases at J, with 11 bases between the two ends. Germline CDR1 SEHNR, CDR2 FQNEAQ (reference sequence).

About this clone: Other DNA sequences from this sample encode an identical CDR3 as well. This rearrangement joins TRBV2 to TRBJ2-3; no clear D gene. CDR1 is SNHLY, CDR2 FYNNEI, per germline. The CDR3 spans 12 residues. V lost 5 bases and J lost 0, with 3 bases in between. Here the CDR3 reads CASSLSTDTQYF. The CDR3 DNA follows: TGTGCCAGCAGTCTAAGCACAGATACGCAGTATTTT. The full variable domain, rest sourced from reference TRBV2 and TRBJ2-3, is EPEVTQTPSHQVTQMGQEVILRCVPISNHLYFYWYRQILGQKVEFLVSFYNNEISEKSEIFDDQFSVERPDGSNFTLKIRSTKLEDSAMYFCASSLSTDTQYFGPGTRLTVL.

This CDR3 is CASSQDSGYGYTF. CDR3 bases: TGTGCCAGCAGCCAAGATTCCGGATATGGCTACACCTTC. This sequence joins TRBV4-2 and TRBJ1-2; D uncertain. Between the trimmed V and J ends, which lost 0 bases and 5 bases, there was a span of 7 bases. CDR1 and CDR2 from the germline V gene are LGHNA and YNFKEQ. The length of the CDR3 is 13 residues.

In its sample, this clone was seen once. The rearrangement joins TRBV5-4 to TRBJ1-6; the match to TRBD1 covers 9 bases. This CDR3 region has 16 residues. In germline, CDR1 is SGHNT, CDR2 YYREEE (reference sequence). V gave up 4 bases and J gave up 10 bases; unmatched junction bases: 12. CDR3 coding DNA: TGTGCCAGCAGCCCCGGGACAGGGTTTCTCTTCTCACCCCTCCACTTT. This codes for CASSPGTGFLFSPLHF.

The chain couples TRBV2 to TRBJ2-3, with unresolved D. The CDR3 runs to 12 residues. Germline V gives CDR1 SNHLY, CDR2 FYNNEI. V was shortened by 4 bases and J by 6 bases, with 8 bases between the two germline ends. The CDR3 loop reads CASSVFGDTQYF. In DNA form, the CDR3 reads TGTGCCAGCAGTGTGTTCGGGGATACGCAGTATTTT. Complete variable domain (other parts from reference TRBV2 and TRBJ2-3): EPEVTQTPSHQVTQMGQEVILRCVPISNHLYFYWYRQILGQKVEFLVSFYNNEISEKSEIFDDQFSVERPDGSNFTLKIRSTKLEDSAMYFCASSVFGDTQYFGPGTRLTVL.

The gene calls are TRBV6-5 and TRBJ2-1; no clear D. The CDR3 contains 13 residues. Trimming took 6 bases from V and 0 from J, leaving 6 bases between them. CDR1 and CDR2 from the germline V gene are MNHEY and SVGAGI. CDR3 sequence (DNA): TGTGCCAGCAGACAAAGCTCCTACAATGAGCAGTTCTTC. Residues: CASRQSSYNEQFF.

The V call is TRBV9, the J call TRBJ1-4; 11 bases are a match to TRBD1. The junction had 6 bases not matched to a gene; V was cut back by 3 bases and J by 5 bases. Germline V gene sequence: CDR1 SGDLS, CDR2 YYNGEE. There are 16 residues in the CDR3. Here the CDR3 reads CASSALGQGANEKLFF. The CDR3 DNA follows: TGTGCCAGCAGCGCCTTAGGACAGGGGGCGAATGAAAAACTGTTTTTT.

This clone has more than one count but fewer than ten. The gene calls are TRBV5-1 and TRBJ2-7, with D possibly matching TRBD2 (5 bases). This CDR3 has 15 residues. V lost 0 bases to trimming and J lost 4 bases, with 14 bases between them. CDR1 and CDR2 (germline): SGHRS, YFSETQ. The CDR3 DNA sequence: TGCGCCAGCAGCTTGGAACTAGGGCGGACTTACGAGCAGTACTTC. Residues: CASSLELGRTYEQYF.

The gene calls are TRBV5-6 and TRBJ2-7; TRBD2 matches 9 bases. The junction had 7 bases not matched to a gene; V was cut back by 0 bases and J by 3 bases. CDR1 SGHDT and CDR2 YYEEEE come from the germline V gene. This CDR3 is 16 amino acids long. In DNA form, the CDR3 reads TGTGCCAGCAGCTTGGGTAGCGGGGGTCAGCGCTACGAGCAGTACTTC. It encodes CASSLGSGGQRYEQYF.

In its sample, this clone was seen once. The rearrangement joins TRBV15 to TRBJ1-2; 9 positions agree with TRBD1. The CDR3 extends over 14 amino acids. V trimming: 5 bases; J trimming: 7 bases; junction bases outside the gene matches: 8. Looked up from germline, CDR1 is LNHNV and CDR2 is YYDKDF (reference sequence). The CDR3 reads CATSHNRGQAGYTF. The CDR3 region has the DNA TGTGCCACCAGCCACAACAGGGGGCAGGCTGGCTACACCTTC.

This chain links TRBV9 with TRBJ2-2; D is unresolved. V was trimmed by 4 bases and J by 0 bases, leaving 10 bases between them. The germline CDR1 and CDR2 sequences are SGDLS and YYNGEE. The CDR3 contains 15 residues. CDR3 loop: CASSPRLANTGELFF. Here the CDR3 DNA reads TGTGCCAGCAGCCCTCGTTTGGCGAACACCGGGGAGCTGTTTTTT.

The chain couples TRBV6-8 to TRBJ1-3; 11 nucleotides match TRBD1. Germline loops: CDR1 MNHGY, CDR2 SAAAGT. The trim removed 10 bases at V and 0 bases at J, leaving 14 bases unmatched. The CDR3 is 18 residues long. CDR3 sequence (DNA): TGTGCCAACCCGGAAAAAACTGGGACAGGGGGCTCTGGAAACACCATATATTTT. Translation gives CANPEKTGTGGSGNTIYF.

This clone was counted a single time. This chain uses TRBV6-2 or TRBV6-3 with TRBJ1-1; TRBD1 agrees at 8 bases. The CDR3 consists of 18 residues. Germline V CDR1 and CDR2: MNHEY, SVGEGT. Trimming at V came to 2 bases and at J to 0 bases, leaving 11 bases not matched to a gene. CDR3 residues: CASSYPRRTGHMNTEAFF. The CDR3 DNA reads TGTGCCAGCAGTTACCCCCGAAGGACAGGGCACATGAACACTGAAGCTTTCTTT.

V is TRBV2 and J is TRBJ1-6; 9 positions match TRBD1. V gave up 7 bases and J gave up 10 bases; unmatched junction bases: 11. The CDR3 is 15 amino acids. Germline V gene sequence: CDR1 SNHLY, CDR2 FYNNEI. For the CDR3, the DNA is TGTGCCAGCACCCAGGGGACAGGGTGGGACTCACCCCTCCACTTT. It yields the protein CASTQGTGWDSPLHF. Full variable domain (rest looked up from reference TRBV2 and TRBJ1-6): EPEVTQTPSHQVTQMGQEVILRCVPISNHLYFYWYRQILGQKVEFLVSFYNNEISEKSEIFDDQFSVERPDGSNFTLKIRSTKLEDSAMYFCASTQGTGWDSPLHFGNGTRLTVT.

The chain employs TRBV7-2 and TRBJ1-1; no firm D call. The CDR3 runs 13 residues. Trimming shortened V by 4 bases and J by 7 bases, and 13 bases separated the two germline ends. Germline values: CDR1 SGHTA, CDR2 FQGNSA. The CDR3 DNA reads TGTGCCAGCAGCTCCCACTCACCAGGTGAAGCTTTCTTT. Protein product: CASSSHSPGEAFF.

V is TRBV4-2 and J is TRBJ2-4; D is possibly TRBD2 (5 bases). The germline CDR1 and CDR2 sequences are LGHNA and YNFKEQ. V lost 1 base to trimming and J lost 0 bases, with 16 bases between them. This CDR3 spans 18 amino acids. Here the CDR3 DNA reads TGTGCCAGCAGCCAAGGAGGATCGGGATATATAGCCAAAAACATTCAGTACTTC. Protein sequence: CASSQGGSGYIAKNIQYF.

The rearrangement joins TRBV5-1 to TRBJ1-1, with D possibly being TRBD1 (6 bases). Germline CDR1 is SGHRS and CDR2 is YFSETQ. The CDR3 runs to 12 residues. V was trimmed by 6 bases and J by 8 bases, leaving 14 bases between them. CDR3 in DNA: TGCGCCAGCACAATGGAGGGGGGAGAAGCTTTCTTT. It specifies CASTMEGGEAFF.

The chain recombines TRBV7-2 with TRBJ2-3; the D call may be TRBD1 or TRBD2 (5 bases each). CDR3 length: 13 residues. CDR1 and CDR2 from the germline V gene are SGHTA and FQGNSA. Trimming shortened V by 8 bases and J by 2 bases, and 11 bases separated the two germline ends. The CDR3 coding sequence is TGTGCCAGCCTCCGGGACCACACAGATACGCAGTATTTT. Its translation: CASLRDHTDTQYF.

This sequence joins TRBV29-1 and TRBJ2-7, with no clear D. The germline V and J ends were trimmed by 2 bases and 3 bases, with 8 bases remaining between them. The CDR3 contains 12 residues. Germline V lookup: CDR1 SQVTM, CDR2 ANQGSEA. CDR3 amino acids: CSVELSGYEQYF. For the CDR3, the DNA is TGCAGCGTTGAACTCTCGGGCTACGAGCAGTACTTC.

In this sample, this clone turned up once. The V and J genes are TRBV5-1 and TRBJ1-2; D is undetermined. Germline V gives CDR1 SGHRS, CDR2 YFSETQ. The CDR3 spans 13 residues. Trimming took off 1 base at V and 8 bases at J, with 12 bases between the two ends. Here the CDR3 reads CASSLSQDRGYTF. CDR3 bases: TGCGCCAGCAGCTTGAGTCAGGATAGAGGCTACACCTTC.

The CDR3 loop is CATSDPTDTPYEQYF. CDR3 sequence (DNA): TGTGCCACCAGTGACCCGACAGATACCCCCTACGAGCAGTACTTC. V and J are TRBV24-1 and TRBJ2-7; TRBD1 is a possible D gene (5 bases). The germline V gene encodes CDR1 KGHDR and CDR2 SFDVKD. This CDR3 has 15 amino acids. V dropped 4 bases and J dropped 2 bases, with 14 bases sitting between them.